These T cell receptor beta chains were read from a single sample in a study of identical twins. MiXCR, run by TCRdb on the 5' RACE reads, gives a single entry per CDR3 protein. The sample includes 200,000 to 250,000 distinct CDR3 sequences, around 8.1% seen only once; the top ten take less than 2.5%. The sample was also linked to a second study, of yellow fever vaccine responses in identical twins.

The sequenced sample consisted of memory (CD45RO+) T cells sorted from blood. The origin of the receptors is a woman under 30 in good health. Each CDR3 is given with its conserved first and last residue. D genes are given only for firm matches. Rows give clone size only sometimes, using once, few, many, or a class for an expanded clone.

J gene: TRBJ2-2; D gene: NA; V gene: TRBV5-1; clone size: many; CDR3 DNA: TGCGCCAGCAGCGACCTGGCGGTTAACGGGGAGCTGTTTTTT; CDR3 protein: CASSDLAVNGELFF
J gene: TRBJ2-1; D gene: TRBD1; V gene: TRBV27; clone size: few; CDR3 DNA: TGTGCCAGCAGAGCACCCTGGACAGGGTTTTACAATGAGCAGTTCTTC; CDR3 protein: CASRAPWTGFYNEQFF
J gene: TRBJ2-5; D gene: NA; V gene: TRBV4-1; clone size: NA; CDR3 DNA: TGCGCCAGCAGCCAAGAGGCAGGACGCGAGACCCAGTACTTC; CDR3 protein: CASSQEAGRETQYF
J gene: TRBJ1-1; D gene: NA; V gene: TRBV4-1; clone size: many; CDR3 DNA: TGCGCCAGCAGCCAAGAGGGGGGCAGGACGGCTTTCTTT; CDR3 protein: CASSQEGGRTAFF
J gene: TRBJ2-1; D gene: TRBD2; V gene: TRBV11-1; clone size: many; CDR3 DNA: TGTGCCAGCAGCTATAAACCGACCCGGACTAGCGGAGCCCAAAGTAACAATGAGCAGTTCTTC; CDR3 protein: CASSYKPTRTSGAQSNNEQFF
J gene: TRBJ2-5; D gene: TRBD1; V gene: TRBV6-1; clone size: few; CDR3 DNA: TGTGCCAGCAGCTCCGACAGGGGAATTGTGGAGACCCAGTACTTC; CDR3 protein: CASSSDRGIVETQYF
J gene: TRBJ2-1; D gene: NA; V gene: TRBV11-2; clone size: NA; CDR3 DNA: TGTGCCAGCAGCTTAGAGGGACTTGGGCAGTTCTTC; CDR3 protein: CASSLEGLGQFF
J gene: TRBJ2-2; D gene: NA; V gene: TRBV7-9; clone size: NA; CDR3 DNA: TGTGCCAGCAGCTCATTGAGGTCAGCCGGGGAGCTGTTTTTT; CDR3 protein: CASSSLRSAGELFF
J gene: TRBJ2-3; D gene: NA; V gene: TRBV3-1; clone size: many; CDR3 DNA: TGTGCCAGCAGCCAGGGGGGGCCGGGTACGCAGTATTTT; CDR3 protein: CASSQGGPGTQYF
J gene: TRBJ2-3; D gene: NA; V gene: TRBV20-1; clone size: NA; CDR3 DNA: TGCAGGGGCCAGGCGGCGGGGTCCAGGAGTTATACGCAGTATTTT; CDR3 protein: CRGQAAGSRSYTQYF
J gene: TRBJ2-3; D gene: TRBD2; V gene: TRBV14; clone size: once; CDR3 DNA: TGTGCCAGCAGCCTATCAAAGCGGGGGATTTTTACCCCCACAGATACGCAGTATTTT; CDR3 protein: CASSLSKRGIFTPTDTQYF
J gene: TRBJ2-5; D gene: TRBD1; V gene: TRBV2; clone size: many; CDR3 DNA: TGTGCCAGCAAAGAGGGGGCGGGAGAGACCCAGTACTTC; CDR3 protein: CASKEGAGETQYF
J gene: TRBJ2-1; D gene: NA; V gene: TRBV20-1; clone size: many; CDR3 DNA: TGCAGTGCTGAGGAGGCACAGGAGTACAATGCGCAGTTCTTC; CDR3 protein: CSAEEAQEYNAQFF
J gene: TRBJ2-1; D gene: NA; V gene: TRBV2; clone size: NA; CDR3 DNA: TGTGCCAGCAGCCGTGGAGGATCCTACAATGAGCAGTTCTTC; CDR3 protein: CASSRGGSYNEQFF
J gene: TRBJ1-3; D gene: NA; V gene: TRBV29-1; clone size: many; CDR3 DNA: TGCAGCGTCCAACGGGACACTACTGGAAACACCATATATTTT; CDR3 protein: CSVQRDTTGNTIYF
J gene: TRBJ2-5; D gene: TRBD2; V gene: TRBV6-1; clone size: many; CDR3 DNA: TGTGCCAGCAGTAGCCCGGGGGGAGGAGAGACCCAGTACTTC; CDR3 protein: CASSSPGGGETQYF
J gene: TRBJ2-7; D gene: TRBD1; V gene: TRBV12-3/TRBV12-4; clone size: few; CDR3 DNA: TGTGCCAGCAGTGGACAGGGGACAGGGGTCTCCTACGAGCAGTACTTC; CDR3 protein: CASSGQGTGVSYEQYF
J gene: TRBJ2-7; D gene: NA; V gene: TRBV20-1; clone size: many; CDR3 DNA: TGCAGTGCTAGAGATCCAGGAACCTCCTACGAGCAGTACTTC; CDR3 protein: CSARDPGTSYEQYF
J gene: TRBJ2-3; D gene: TRBD2; V gene: TRBV6-2/TRBV6-3; clone size: NA; CDR3 DNA: TGTGCCAGCAGTAACCGCCCACGCTCTAGCGGGAGAGGTGATACGCAGTATTTT; CDR3 protein: CASSNRPRSSGRGDTQYF
J gene: TRBJ2-5; D gene: NA; V gene: TRBV2; clone size: few; CDR3 DNA: TGTGCCAGCAGTGAAGAGACTAGATTGATAGAGACCCAGTACTTC; CDR3 protein: CASSEETRLIETQYF
J gene: TRBJ2-1; D gene: TRBD1; V gene: TRBV10-3; clone size: few; CDR3 DNA: TGTGCCATCCGGGACAGGGATTCGGATGAGCAGTTCTTC; CDR3 protein: CAIRDRDSDEQFF
J gene: TRBJ2-2; D gene: NA; V gene: TRBV28; clone size: few; CDR3 DNA: TGTGCCAGTTCGGCCCCGAACACCGGGGAGCTGTTTTTT; CDR3 protein: CASSAPNTGELFF
J gene: TRBJ2-7; D gene: NA; V gene: TRBV6-2/TRBV6-3; clone size: NA; CDR3 DNA: TGTGCCAGAACGACGCGGGACCCCTACGAGCAGTACTTC; CDR3 protein: CARTTRDPYEQYF
J gene: TRBJ2-3; D gene: NA; V gene: TRBV5-1; clone size: NA; CDR3 DNA: TGCGCCAGCAGCGCTGGACTGACGAGTGGTGGCACAGATACGCAGTATTTT; CDR3 protein: CASSAGLTSGGTDTQYF
J gene: TRBJ1-2; D gene: NA; V gene: TRBV12-3/TRBV12-4; clone size: many; CDR3 DNA: TGTGCCAGCAGAAGGACCGGAGCGGACTATGGCTACACCTTC; CDR3 protein: CASRRTGADYGYTF
J gene: TRBJ2-7; D gene: NA; V gene: TRBV14; clone size: NA; CDR3 DNA: TGTGCCAGCAGCCGAGATAATGGGGTCTACGAGCAGTACTTC; CDR3 protein: CASSRDNGVYEQYF
J gene: TRBJ2-1; D gene: NA; V gene: TRBV27; clone size: NA; CDR3 DNA: TGTGCCAGCAGTTTCCGCCCGACCGAGAAGCAGTTCTTC; CDR3 protein: CASSFRPTEKQFF
J gene: TRBJ2-5; D gene: TRBD1; V gene: TRBV6-5; clone size: few; CDR3 DNA: TGTGCCAGCAGTTACTCAGGGCAGGGGGCGCGCTTTGAGACCCAGTACTTC; CDR3 protein: CASSYSGQGARFETQYF
J gene: TRBJ2-5; D gene: NA; V gene: TRBV14; clone size: few; CDR3 DNA: TGTGCCAGCAGCCAAGTGGTGGGGGGCCACCAAGAGACCCAGTACTTC; CDR3 protein: CASSQVVGGHQETQYF
J gene: TRBJ2-3; D gene: TRBD2; V gene: TRBV20-1; clone size: many; CDR3 DNA: TGCAGTGCCAGCGGGACTAGGGGTTCTGATACGCAGTATTTT; CDR3 protein: CSASGTRGSDTQYF
J gene: TRBJ1-2; D gene: NA; V gene: TRBV2; clone size: many; CDR3 DNA: TGTGCCAGCAGTGGTGACAGAGACTATGGCTACACCTTC; CDR3 protein: CASSGDRDYGYTF
J gene: TRBJ1-2; D gene: NA; V gene: TRBV20-1; clone size: few; CDR3 DNA: TGCAGTGCTAGAGACCAGTATGGCTACACCTTC; CDR3 protein: CSARDQYGYTF
J gene: TRBJ1-6; D gene: NA; V gene: TRBV14; clone size: many; CDR3 DNA: TGTGCCAGCAGCCAAGATTCGGGGCCGAATTCACCCCTCCACTTT; CDR3 protein: CASSQDSGPNSPLHF
J gene: TRBJ2-1; D gene: TRBD2; V gene: TRBV2; clone size: NA; CDR3 DNA: TGTGCCAGCAGTAAAACGGGACTAGTAGATGAGCAGTTCTTC; CDR3 protein: CASSKTGLVDEQFF
J gene: TRBJ2-7; D gene: NA; V gene: TRBV11-2; clone size: few; CDR3 DNA: TGTGCCAGCAGCTTTCCCACCAAAGGTCGTGGGTCTCAAGAGCCCTACGAGCAGTACTTC; CDR3 protein: CASSFPTKGRGSQEPYEQYF
J gene: TRBJ2-3; D gene: TRBD2; V gene: TRBV3-1; clone size: NA; CDR3 DNA: TGTGCCTTCTGGGGTACCGGGACTAGCGGGAGTAATGGAGATACGCAGTATTTT; CDR3 protein: CAFWGTGTSGSNGDTQYF
J gene: TRBJ2-1; D gene: TRBD2; V gene: TRBV15; clone size: few; CDR3 DNA: TGTGCCACCAGCAGAGTAAAGCGGGGGGACTATGAGCAGTTCTTC; CDR3 protein: CATSRVKRGDYEQFF
J gene: TRBJ1-6; D gene: NA; V gene: TRBV28; clone size: NA; CDR3 DNA: TGTGCCAGCAGGTCGGCCGGGGCCTCCTATAATTCACCCCTCCACTTT; CDR3 protein: CASRSAGASYNSPLHF
J gene: TRBJ1-4; D gene: NA; V gene: TRBV20-1; clone size: NA; CDR3 DNA: TGCAGTGCTACTGATCCGAAGGAGGAAAAACTGTTTTTT; CDR3 protein: CSATDPKEEKLFF
J gene: TRBJ1-5; D gene: TRBD1; V gene: TRBV29-1; clone size: many; CDR3 DNA: TGCAGCGTTGTGTCGGGACAGGAAAATCAGCCCCAGCATTTT; CDR3 protein: CSVVSGQENQPQHF
J gene: TRBJ2-7; D gene: TRBD2; V gene: TRBV28; clone size: NA; CDR3 DNA: TGTGCCAGCAGTTCGCCGGGACTAGCGGGATCGAGGGAGCAGTACTTC; CDR3 protein: CASSSPGLAGSREQYF
J gene: TRBJ1-1; D gene: NA; V gene: TRBV6-1; clone size: few; CDR3 DNA: TGTGCCAGCAGCCCCTCGCAAGTAGGGAGCACTGAAGCTTTCTTT; CDR3 protein: CASSPSQVGSTEAFF
J gene: TRBJ2-7; D gene: NA; V gene: TRBV10-3; clone size: few; CDR3 DNA: TGTGCCATCAGTGAGTCGAAGGCGCAGGGAGCAACCTACGAGCAGTACTTC; CDR3 protein: CAISESKAQGATYEQYF
J gene: TRBJ2-1; D gene: NA; V gene: TRBV20-1; clone size: many; CDR3 DNA: TGCAGTGCTAGAGTAATAGCAGATGAGCAGTTCTTC; CDR3 protein: CSARVIADEQFF
J gene: TRBJ2-1; D gene: TRBD1; V gene: TRBV6-4; clone size: many; CDR3 DNA: TGTGCCAGCAGTGACTCTGACAGGGGTGGAAATGAGCAGTTCTTC; CDR3 protein: CASSDSDRGGNEQFF
J gene: TRBJ2-3; D gene: NA; V gene: TRBV20-1; clone size: NA; CDR3 DNA: TGCAGTGTTCCGAGGGGGAGCACAGATACGCAGTATTTT; CDR3 protein: CSVPRGSTDTQYF
J gene: TRBJ1-6; D gene: TRBD1; V gene: TRBV12-3/TRBV12-4; clone size: NA; CDR3 DNA: TGTGCCAGCAGTTCCACAGGGGGGTGGTCACCCCTCCACTTT; CDR3 protein: CASSSTGGWSPLHF
J gene: TRBJ2-1; D gene: TRBD2; V gene: TRBV6-4; clone size: few; CDR3 DNA: TGTGCCAGCAGTGAATTAAGCGGGAGGGCCAATGAGCAGTTCTTC; CDR3 protein: CASSELSGRANEQFF
J gene: TRBJ2-5; D gene: TRBD1; V gene: TRBV7-2; clone size: few; CDR3 DNA: TGTGCCAGCAGCTTCCTGACAGGGCCCCAAGAGACCCAGTACTTC; CDR3 protein: CASSFLTGPQETQYF